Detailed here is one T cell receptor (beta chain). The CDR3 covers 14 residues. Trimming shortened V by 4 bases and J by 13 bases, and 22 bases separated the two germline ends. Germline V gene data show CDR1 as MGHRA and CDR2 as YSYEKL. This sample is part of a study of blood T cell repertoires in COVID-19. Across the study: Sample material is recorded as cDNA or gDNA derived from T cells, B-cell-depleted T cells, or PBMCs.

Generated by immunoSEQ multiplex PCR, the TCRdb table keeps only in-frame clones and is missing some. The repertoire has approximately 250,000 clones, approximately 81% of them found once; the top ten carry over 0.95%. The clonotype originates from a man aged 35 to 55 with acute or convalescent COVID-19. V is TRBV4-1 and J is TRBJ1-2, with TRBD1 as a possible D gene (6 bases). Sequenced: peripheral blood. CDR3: CASSPPDRAEVATF. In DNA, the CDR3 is TGCGCCAGCAGCCCGCCGGACAGAGCTGAAGTGGCCACCTTC.